This T cell receptor (beta chain) was retrieved from a study of T cells in Graves' hyperthyroidism and ophthalmopathy. Study-wide results and limits: Blood also held most thyroid clonotypes expanded beyond 0.001. The model anticipated ophthalmopathy a median about 7.1 months pre-onset.

A NOSPECS grade of at least 4, a Clinical Activity Score of at least 3 and duration under 3 months were recorded in ophthalmopathy patients. In this sample, this clonotype turned up a few times. Its matching antigen is unknown. The V and J ends lost 0 bases and 4 bases respectively, with 10 bases between them. Germline V CDR1 and CDR2: MNHEY, SVGEGT. This CDR3 contains 14 residues. RNA transcripts provided the source from which TCR beta CDR3 regions were amplified. RT-PCR in the first round (using the HTBI primer set) targeted the TCR CDR3. TCRdb re-called the multiplex PCR reads through MiXCR, storing one row per CDR3 protein. In the table there are 500,000 to 600,000 distinct CDR3 sequences, 15% to 20% of which are singletons.

The origin of this receptor is a man between 35 and 55 years old with Graves' ophthalmopathy. What was sequenced was blood. This chain links TRBV6-2 or TRBV6-3 with TRBJ2-7, with D uncertain. CDR3 nucleotide sequence: TGTGCCAGCAGTTACTCGACCGGTCTTTACGAGCAGTACTTC. Translating it yields CASSYSTGLYEQYF.